This TCR beta chain was recovered during a study of CD8 T cells in ankylosing spondylitis. Study observations and caveats: In ankylosing spondylitis patients, matched synovial fluid reportedly showed significant enrichment of disease-linked clones. Characteristic of ankylosing spondylitis blood, it appeared, was a TCR beta motif comprising several highly homologous variants.

This clonotype was seen repeatedly, ten times or more. Its antigen is unidentified. MiXCR was run by TCRdb on the 5' RACE reads, yielding one entry per CDR3 protein. The data show about 240,000 distinct CDR3 sequences, 7.5% to 9.5% seen once. CDR1 is MNHEY, CDR2 SVGAGI, per germline. The CDR3 totals 18 residues. The V and J ends lost 2 bases and 3 bases, in that order; junction bases with no gene match: 13. V gene TRBV6-5 combines with J gene TRBJ1-1; 9 bases are shared with TRBD1. Sequencing used blood, either unsorted or a sorted T cell fraction (not recorded which). The TCR comes from a female donor with ankylosing spondylitis or in good health (not recorded which). The CDR3 here is CASSYGSGTGNLYTEAFF. The DNA for the CDR3 is TGTGCCAGCAGTTACGGATCCGGGACAGGGAATTTGTACACTGAAGCTTTCTTT.